This TCR beta chain emerged from a study of Graves' ophthalmopathy and Graves' hyperthyroidism. Study findings and constraints: Clonotypes were expanded in thyroid at above 0.001 frequency, and most also appeared in blood. A 13-signature model separated ophthalmopathy from stable hyperthyroidism, just under 90% sensitivity, about 81% specificity.

Researchers took RNA transcripts and amplified TCR beta CDR3 regions from them. First-round RT-PCR relied on HTBI primers, and a second-round multiplex PCR came next. TCRdb independently ran MiXCR on the multiplex PCR reads; one entry per CDR3 protein. The sample yields 40,000 to 50,000 distinct CDR3 sequences, around 50% seen once. This clonotype is medium-sized (0.01 to 0.1%) by share. Its specificity is unknown. The evidence that diagnosis relied on was clinical symptoms, serum thyroxine, TRAb, thyroid ultrasound and orbital computed tomography. Trimming took 6 bases from V and 7 from J, leaving 9 bases between them. CDR3 length: 10 amino acids. The germline gives CDR1 DFQATT, CDR2 SNEGSKA (reference sequence).

The chain couples TRBV20-1 to TRBJ2-5; a weak D match, TRBD1 (5 bases). The receptor was isolated from an adult man with Graves' ophthalmopathy. The sequenced sample was peripheral blood. CDR3 DNA sequence: TGCAGTGCAAGTACAGGGACCCAGTACTTC. Residues: CSASTGTQYF.